These 2 T cell receptor beta chains share one sample of origin, sequenced in a study of T cell responses to AZD1222 COVID-19 vaccine. Sequenced by immunoSEQ multiplex PCR; TCRdb stores in-frame clones only, minus some. The sample carries fewer than 150,000 clones, over 65% recorded once. The specimen comprised peripheral blood, sampled on day 0 of AZD1222 vaccination. These receptors came from an adult in good health.

V gene TRBV11-2 combines with J gene TRBJ1-1, with unresolved D. Germline V gene data show CDR1 as SGHAT and CDR2 as FQNNGV. V lost 3 bases, J lost 11 bases, and 16 bases lay in between. The CDR3 length is 13 residues. DNA for the CDR3: TGTGCCAGCAGCTTTGAGAGGACTGCGGTCGCTTTCTTT. This translates into CASSFERTAVAFF.

CDR3 nucleotides: TGTGCCAGTAGTATTCAGGCAAGGAACACTGAAGCTTTCTTT. Protein product: CASSIQARNTEAFF. The J gene is TRBJ1-1, the V gene TRBV19; D is ambiguous. The CDR3 is made up of 14 amino acids. V lost 3 bases, J lost 1 base, and 9 bases lay in between. Germline V gene data show CDR1 as LNHDA and CDR2 as SQIVND (reference sequence).